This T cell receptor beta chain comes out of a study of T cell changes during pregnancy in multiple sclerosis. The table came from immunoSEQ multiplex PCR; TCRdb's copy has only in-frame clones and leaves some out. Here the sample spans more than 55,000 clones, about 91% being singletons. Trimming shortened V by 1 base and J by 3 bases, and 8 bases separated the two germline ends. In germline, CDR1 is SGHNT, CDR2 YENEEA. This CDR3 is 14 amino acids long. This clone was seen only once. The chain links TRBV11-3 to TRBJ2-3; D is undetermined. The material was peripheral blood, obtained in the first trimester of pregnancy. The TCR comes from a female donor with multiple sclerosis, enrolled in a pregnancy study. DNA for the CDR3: TGTGCCAGCAGCTTAGTTGGCCTTACAGATACGCAGTATTTT. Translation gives CASSLVGLTDTQYF.